The next 20 T cell receptor beta chains were all read from a single sample in a study of memory CD4+ T cells and cytomegalovirus serostatus (dated by TCRdb to between 2018 and 2021). Libraries came from the immunoSEQ multiplex PCR assay. Here the immuneACCESS table is served through TCRdb, limited to in-frame sequences with V and J called. Missing clones are a known gap in these copies; in checked studies unresolved V genes cover under half, and the rest lacks a known reason. The table for this sample lists tens of thousands of clones; around 80% of them were counted only once. The ten top clones hold 1.1% of the sample. A FACSAria II was used to sort memory CD4+ T cells, defined as single viable CD3+CD4+CD8-CD45RO+ cells. What was sequenced was memory CD4+ T cells from blood. Receptor source: an adult in good health and CMV-seronegative.

The rearrangement uses TRBV6-1 and TRBJ2-1; a weak D match, TRBD1 (5 bases). CDR1 is MNHNS, CDR2 SASEGT, per germline. This CDR3 region has 16 residues. The ends were cut back, 0 bases at V and 7 bases at J, with 16 bases in the middle. The CDR3 DNA reads TGTGCCAGCAGTGAAGCGGGAAGGGGAAAGGGGAATGAGCAGTTCTTC. Translation: CASSEAGRGKGNEQFF.

The chain joins TRBV29-1 to TRBJ1-4; possible D gene TRBD1, 6 bases. Trimming removed 6 bases from V and 4 bases from J, with 9 bases in between. The CDR3 contains 12 residues. Germline assignment: CDR1 SQVTM and CDR2 ANQGSEA. In DNA, the CDR3 is TGCAGCGTCACAGGGCTTAATGAAAAACTGTTTTTT. Its translation: CSVTGLNEKLFF.

The chain carries TRBV5-1 and TRBJ2-3, with D possibly TRBD2 on 5 matching bases. V was clipped by 4 bases and J by 2 bases, with 14 bases between them. CDR1 and CDR2 (germline): SGHRS, YFSETQ. The CDR3 length is 15 residues. The CDR3 coding sequence is TGCGCCAGCAGCCGTTCGGGGTCTGCCACAGATACGCAGTATTTT. Translation gives CASSRSGSATDTQYF.

The chain recombines TRBV5-1 with TRBJ2-3; TRBD1 aligns across 8 bases. The CDR3 is 14 amino acids. The germline V gene has CDR1 SGHRS and CDR2 YFSETQ. Trimming removed 5 bases from V and 5 bases from J; junction bases left unmatched: 7. The CDR3 loop is CASSWGQAKDTQYF. Written as DNA, the CDR3 is TGCGCCAGCAGTTGGGGACAGGCCAAAGATACGCAGTATTTT.

The chain links TRBV10-3 to TRBJ1-1; D not certain. V was cut by 6 bases and J by 0 bases, with 14 bases left in between. The CDR3 has 15 residues. Germline CDR1 reads ENHRY; CDR2 reads SYGVKD. The CDR3: CAIRDPGRMNTEAFF. In DNA form, the CDR3 reads TGTGCCATCAGGGACCCCGGACGGATGAACACTGAAGCTTTCTTT.

V is TRBV4-3 and J is TRBJ1-1; no clear D gene. CDR3 length: 14 amino acids. Germline V gene sequence: CDR1 LGHNA, CDR2 YSLEER. Trimming took 0 bases from V and 3 from J, leaving 8 bases between them. CDR3 sequence (DNA): TGCGCCAGCAGCCAAGATCGGGGTGACACTGAAGCTTTCTTT. Protein: CASSQDRGDTEAFF.

The V and J genes are TRBV6-5 and TRBJ2-1; TRBD2 matches 12 bases. Germline-derived CDR1 and CDR2 are MNHEY and SVGAGI. V dropped 10 bases and J dropped 7; count of bases not matched to a gene: 2. There are 12 residues in the CDR3. CDR3 in amino acids: CAIGLAGNEQFF. As DNA, the CDR3 is TGTGCCATCGGACTAGCGGGGAATGAGCAGTTCTTC.

The gene calls are TRBV18 and TRBJ1-1, with 10 bases identical to TRBD1. This CDR3 is 16 amino acids long. The V gene's germline CDR1 is KGHSH and CDR2 LQKENI. V trimming: 4 bases; J trimming: 10 bases; junction bases outside the gene matches: 15. The CDR3 loop reads CASSQTSGQGLSLAFF. DNA for the CDR3: TGTGCCAGCTCACAAACGTCGGGACAGGGGCTTTCCCTAGCTTTCTTT.

The chain couples TRBV21-1 to TRBJ2-7; the D call of TRBD1 is as the table states it, not checked on the DNA. TRBV21-1 is a documented pseudogene. The CDR3 is 14 residues long. CDR3 residues: CASSLTGTNGGQYF. The CDR3 region has the DNA TGTGCCAGCAGCCTGACGGGGACAAACGGCGGGCAGTACTTC.

The chain recombines TRBV18 with TRBJ2-1; the D is unclear. From germline, CDR1 is KGHSH and CDR2 LQKENI. There are 15 residues in the CDR3. With 2 bases removed from V and 6 bases from J, the gap between germline ends came to 14 bases. The CDR3 bases are TGTGCCAGCTCACCAGGGGTCACACTTCGCAATGAGCAGTTCTTC. This gives the protein CASSPGVTLRNEQFF. Full variable domain (remainder filled in from reference TRBV18 and TRBJ2-1): NAGVMQNPRHLVRRRGQEARLRCSPMKGHSHVYWYRQLPEEGLKFMVYLQKENIIDESGMPKERFSAEFPKEGPSILRIQQVVRGDSAAYFCASSPGVTLRNEQFFGPGTRLTVL.

The V gene is TRBV28, the J gene TRBJ2-1; TRBD1 agrees at 8 bases. V lost 7 bases, J lost 8 bases, and 7 bases stayed unmatched. This CDR3 is built from 13 residues. The germline CDR1 and CDR2 sequences are MDHEN and SYDVKM. CDR3 nucleotides: TGTGCCAGCACGGGACAGGCGGTGGATGAGCAGTTCTTC. It translates to CASTGQAVDEQFF.

The sample holds one count of this clone. The chain combines TRBV4-1 with TRBJ2-1; TRBD1 agrees at 9 bases. Germline CDR1 is MGHRA and CDR2 is YSYEKL. Germline trimming cut 4 bases from V and 13 bases from J; bases unmatched to any gene: 8. CDR3 length: 13 amino acids. The CDR3 region has the DNA TGCGCCAGCAGCCCACGATCGACAGGGGGTCAGTTCTTC. Its translation: CASSPRSTGGQFF.

The gene calls are TRBV30 and TRBJ1-4, with D unclear. Germline CDR1 GTSNPN, CDR2 SVGIG (reference sequence). V lost 3 bases, J lost 7 bases, and 12 bases lay in between. The CDR3 totals 13 residues. The CDR3 loop reads CAWSHGLGEKLFF. The CDR3 DNA follows: TGTGCCTGGAGCCACGGGCTGGGTGAAAAACTGTTTTTT.

This clone was counted between two and nine times. The V gene is TRBV5-1, the J gene TRBJ2-1, with TRBD2 matching over 8 bases. Germline V CDR1 and CDR2: SGHRS, YFSETQ. V was clipped by 4 bases and J by 2 bases; unmatched bases: 5. This CDR3 contains 15 residues. The DNA of the CDR3 is TGCGCCAGCAGCCGGGAGGGGGGGACCTACAATGAGCAGTTCTTC. It codes for CASSREGGTYNEQFF.

This chain links TRBV4-3 with TRBJ1-4; D perhaps matches TRBD1 (6 bases). Trimming removed 4 bases from V and 8 bases from J, with 14 bases in between. This CDR3 spans 14 amino acids. Germline-derived CDR1 and CDR2 are LGHNA and YSLEER. The CDR3 DNA reads as TGCGCCAGCAGCCCCGCAGGGGTGGGCGAAAAACTGTTTTTT. It translates to CASSPAGVGEKLFF.

This sequence joins TRBV5-1 and TRBJ2-5; D gene uncertain. V was trimmed by 5 bases and J by 3 bases, leaving 8 bases between them. The CDR3 extends over 12 amino acids. The germline gives CDR1 SGHRS, CDR2 YFSETQ. The CDR3 nucleotides read TGCGCCAGCAGTTGGGTTAAAGAGACCCAGTACTTC. Encoded protein: CASSWVKETQYF.

The chain employs TRBV5-1 and TRBJ2-7; TRBD1 matches 9 bases. The CDR3 is made up of 14 amino acids. From germline, CDR1 is SGHRS and CDR2 YFSETQ. The J segment lost 2 bases and the V segment lost 4 bases, leaving 4 bases of the junction unmatched. CDR3 loop: CASSRDRVPYEQYF. CDR3 in DNA: TGCGCCAGCAGCAGGGACAGGGTTCCCTACGAGCAGTACTTC.

The chain is built from TRBV5-1 and TRBJ2-3; 7 positions match TRBD2. With 3 bases clipped from V and 0 bases from J, the junction kept 4 bases outside the gene matches. This CDR3 comprises 15 residues. Germline CDR1 and CDR2: SGHRS and YFSETQ. The CDR3 sequence: CASSWGGRSTDTQYF. DNA for the CDR3: TGCGCCAGCAGCTGGGGGGGACGGAGCACAGATACGCAGTATTTT.

The sample holds one count of this clone. The rearrangement joins TRBV19 to TRBJ2-5, with a weak D call TRBD2 (5 bases). Trimming left V 5 bases short and J 5 bases short, with 12 bases between. In germline, CDR1 is LNHDA, CDR2 SQIVND (reference sequence). The CDR3 has 13 amino acids. Here the CDR3 reads CASSVNGKETQYF. CDR3 sequence (DNA): TGTGCCAGTAGTGTCAACGGGAAGGAGACCCAGTACTTC.

The V gene is TRBV28, the J gene TRBJ2-1; D not resolved. Per the germline V gene, CDR1 is MDHEN and CDR2 is SYDVKM. The V end lost 5 bases, the J end lost 4 bases, and 9 bases lay between the germline ends. The CDR3 extends over 13 amino acids. The CDR3 coding sequence is TGTGCCAGCAGTCCCCATGCTTACAATGAGCAGTTCTTC. Protein sequence: CASSPHAYNEQFF.